This TCR beta chain was captured by sequencing in a study of blood T cell repertoires in COVID-19. Study details: T cells, B-cell-depleted T cells, or PBMCs provided the cDNA or gDNA that served as material.

Losses at the gene ends were 5 bases for V and 1 base for J; bases not matched to a gene: 9. The CDR3 consists of 18 residues. The germline V gene encodes CDR1 SEHNR and CDR2 FQNEAQ (reference sequence). Followed longitudinally, the Seattle patients had been enrolled during active infection. The data were produced by immunoSEQ multiplex PCR, yet TCRdb's version contains in-frame clones alone and is incomplete. The sample carries 300,000 to 400,000 clones, approximately 90% recorded once. Sequencing used peripheral blood. The genes are TRBV7-9 and TRBJ2-3; 13 bases are a match to TRBD2. This clonotype was obtained from a man aged 25-45 years with COVID-19, enrolled during active disease. The CDR3 DNA reads TGTGCCAGCAGCACTCGACTAGCGGGAGGTTGGGGCACAGATACGCAGTATTTT. Amino acid sequence: CASSTRLAGGWGTDTQYF.